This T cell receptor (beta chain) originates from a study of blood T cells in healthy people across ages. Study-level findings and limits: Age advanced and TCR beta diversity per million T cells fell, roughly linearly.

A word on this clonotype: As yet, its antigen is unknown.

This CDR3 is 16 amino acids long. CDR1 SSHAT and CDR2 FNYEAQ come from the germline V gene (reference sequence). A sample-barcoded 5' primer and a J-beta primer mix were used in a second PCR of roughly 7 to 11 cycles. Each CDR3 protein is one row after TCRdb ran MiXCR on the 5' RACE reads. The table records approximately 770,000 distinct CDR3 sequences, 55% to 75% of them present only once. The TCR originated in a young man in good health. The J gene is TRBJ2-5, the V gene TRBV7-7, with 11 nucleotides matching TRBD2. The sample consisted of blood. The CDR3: CASRLDSLAGGHEQYF. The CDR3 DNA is TGTGCTAGCCGCTTGGATAGCTTAGCGGGGGGGCATGAGCAGTACTTC.